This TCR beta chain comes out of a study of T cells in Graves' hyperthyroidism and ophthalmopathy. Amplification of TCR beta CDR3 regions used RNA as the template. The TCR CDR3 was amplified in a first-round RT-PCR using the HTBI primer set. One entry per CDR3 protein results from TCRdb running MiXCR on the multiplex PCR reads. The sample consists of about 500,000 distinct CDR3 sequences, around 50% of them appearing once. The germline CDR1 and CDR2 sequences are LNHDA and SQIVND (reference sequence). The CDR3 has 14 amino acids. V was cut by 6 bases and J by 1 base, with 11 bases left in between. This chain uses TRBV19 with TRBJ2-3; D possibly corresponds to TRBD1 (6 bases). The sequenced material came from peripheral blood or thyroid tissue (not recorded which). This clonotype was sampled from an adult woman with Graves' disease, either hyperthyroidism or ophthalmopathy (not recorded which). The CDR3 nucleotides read TGTGCCAGTAGCCACAGGGACCGCACAGATACGCAGTATTTT. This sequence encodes CASSHRDRTDTQYF. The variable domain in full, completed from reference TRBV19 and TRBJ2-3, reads DGGITQSPKYLFRKEGQNVTLSCEQNLNHDAMYWYRQDPGQGLRLIYYSQIVNDFQKGDIAEGYSVSREKKESFPLTVTSAQKNPTAFYLCASSHRDRTDTQYFGPGTRLTVL.